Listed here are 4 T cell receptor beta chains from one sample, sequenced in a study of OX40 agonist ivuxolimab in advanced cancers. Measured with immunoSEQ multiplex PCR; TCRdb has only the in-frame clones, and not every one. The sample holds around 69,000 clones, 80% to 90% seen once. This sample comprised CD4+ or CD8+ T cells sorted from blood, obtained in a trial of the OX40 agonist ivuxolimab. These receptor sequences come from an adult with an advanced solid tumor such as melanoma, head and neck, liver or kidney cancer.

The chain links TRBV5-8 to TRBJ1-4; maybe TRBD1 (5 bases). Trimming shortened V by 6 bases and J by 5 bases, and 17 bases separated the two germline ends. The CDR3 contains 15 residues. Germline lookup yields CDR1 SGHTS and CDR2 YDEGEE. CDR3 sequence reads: CASNPAGRQNEKLFF. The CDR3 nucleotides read TGTGCCAGCAACCCCGCCGGGAGACAGAATGAAAAACTGTTTTTT.

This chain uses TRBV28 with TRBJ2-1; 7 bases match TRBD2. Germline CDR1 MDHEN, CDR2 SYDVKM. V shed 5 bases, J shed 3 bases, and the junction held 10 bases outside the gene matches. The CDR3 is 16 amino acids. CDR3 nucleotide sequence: TGTGCCAGCAGTGGCTGGCGGGGGATGCTCTACAATGAGCAGTTCTTC. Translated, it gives CASSGWRGMLYNEQFF.

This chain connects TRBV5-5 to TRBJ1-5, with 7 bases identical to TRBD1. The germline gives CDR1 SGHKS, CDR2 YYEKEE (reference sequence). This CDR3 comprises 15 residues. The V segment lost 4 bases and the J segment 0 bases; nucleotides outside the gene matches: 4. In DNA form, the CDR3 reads TGTGCCAGCAGCCAAGGACAGGATAGCAATCAGCCCCAGCATTTT. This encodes CASSQGQDSNQPQHF.

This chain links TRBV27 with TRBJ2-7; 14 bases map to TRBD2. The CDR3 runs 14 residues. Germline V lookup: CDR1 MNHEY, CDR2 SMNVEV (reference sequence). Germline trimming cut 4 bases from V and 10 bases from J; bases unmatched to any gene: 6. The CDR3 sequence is CASSSQGLAGVQYF. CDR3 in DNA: TGTGCCAGCAGTTCTCAGGGACTAGCGGGAGTTCAGTACTTC.